Shown below are 15 T cell receptor beta chains from a single sample sequenced in a study of cytomegalovirus exposure and HLA in healthy donors. The study ran its PCR with 60 Vbeta and 13 Jbeta primers. Libraries were prepared by immunoSEQ multiplex PCR; TCRdb keeps only in-frame clonotypes and omits some of them. The sample includes 150,000 or so clones, around 80% seen only once; the top ten take roughly 7.6%. Specimen: PBMCs. The receptors were sampled from a woman in her 40s in good health and CMV-seropositive.

CDR3 residues: CASRQVYEQYF. In DNA form, the CDR3 reads TGTGCCAGCCGCCAGGTTTACGAGCAGTACTTC. The chain joins TRBV2 to TRBJ2-7; D remains unclear. The CDR3 sequence is 11 residues long. Germline V gene data show CDR1 as SNHLY and CDR2 as FYNNEI. With 8 bases removed from V and 4 bases from J, the gap between germline ends came to 9 bases.

The chain has TRBV4-3 and TRBJ1-2; 8 nucleotides match TRBD1. This CDR3 has 14 residues. Trimming at V came to 0 bases and at J to 8 bases, leaving 5 bases not matched to a gene. Germline assignment: CDR1 LGHNA and CDR2 YSLEER. The CDR3 reads CASSQDSGGGGYTF. CDR3 coding DNA: TGCGCCAGCAGCCAAGATTCAGGGGGCGGAGGCTACACCTTC.

The V gene is TRBV30, the J gene TRBJ1-3; D unclear. Deletions cut 2 bases from V and 4 bases from J, with 9 bases between. The length of the CDR3 is 13 residues. Germline V gives CDR1 GTSNPN, CDR2 SVGIG (reference sequence). The CDR3, as DNA: TGTGCCTGGAGTCCGGGAGTGGGAAACACCATATATTTT. Protein: CAWSPGVGNTIYF. Looking up the rest from reference TRBV30 and TRBJ1-3 gives the full variable domain: SQTIHQWPATLVQPVGSPLSLECTVEGTSNPNLYWYRQAAGRGLQLLFYSVGIGQISSEVPQNLSASRPQDRQFILSSKKLLLSDSGFYLCAWSPGVGNTIYFGEGSWLTVV.

The genes are TRBV28 and TRBJ1-5, with D possibly matching TRBD1 (5 bases). Deletions cut 5 bases from V and 6 bases from J, with 14 bases between. This CDR3 region has 14 residues. The germline V gene encodes CDR1 MDHEN and CDR2 SYDVKM. The CDR3 DNA follows: TGTGCCAGCAGTGAACAGGACGGCAGTCAGCCCCAGCATTTT. This translates into CASSEQDGSQPQHF.

This rearrangement joins TRBV29-1 to TRBJ2-3, with D maybe TRBD1 (5 bases). This CDR3 is 13 amino acids long. Trimming removed 7 bases at V and 0 bases at J, with 11 bases between. Germline loops: CDR1 SQVTM, CDR2 ANQGSEA. Written as DNA, the CDR3 is TGCAGCGCCAGGAAGGGGAGCACAGATACGCAGTATTTT. Residues: CSARKGSTDTQYF.

The CDR3 here is CASSRTPGILDTQYF. The CDR3 DNA follows: TGCGCCAGCAGCCGGACCCCGGGGATACTAGATACGCAGTATTTT. The V gene is TRBV4-3, the J gene TRBJ2-3; D perhaps matches TRBD2 (5 bases). Trimming shortened V by 4 bases and J by 5 bases, and 16 bases separated the two germline ends. The germline gives CDR1 LGHNA, CDR2 YSLEER. This CDR3 spans 15 amino acids.

On this clone itself: Additional DNA sequences in this sample encode the identical CDR3. J is TRBJ2-1 and V is TRBV29-1; TRBD2 agrees at 7 bases. Germline CDR1 SQVTM, CDR2 ANQGSEA. The V segment lost 6 bases and the J segment 4 bases; nucleotides outside the gene matches: 0. This CDR3 has 11 residues. The DNA for the CDR3 is TGCAGCGTGGGACTATACAATGAGCAGTTCTTC. Translation: CSVGLYNEQFF.

This clone has just a few counts. This chain joins TRBV5-5 and TRBJ2-3, with D possibly matching TRBD2 (5 bases). The CDR3 consists of 15 residues. CDR1 SGHKS and CDR2 YYEKEE come from the germline V gene (reference sequence). V was cut by 3 bases and J by 0 bases, with 11 bases left in between. The CDR3 DNA is TGTGCCAGCAGCTATAGCGTTACTAGCACAGATACGCAGTATTTT. Residues: CASSYSVTSTDTQYF.

V and J are TRBV19 and TRBJ2-6, with D possibly being TRBD1 (5 bases). There are 16 residues in the CDR3. Germline CDR1 LNHDA, CDR2 SQIVND (reference sequence). Trimming left V 6 bases short and J 0 bases short, with 12 bases between. CDR3 nucleotide sequence: TGTGCCAGTAGCACACGACAGAGCTCTGGGGCCAACGTCCTGACTTTC. Translation: CASSTRQSSGANVLTF. Looking up the rest from reference TRBV19 and TRBJ2-6 gives the full variable domain: DGGITQSPKYLFRKEGQNVTLSCEQNLNHDAMYWYRQDPGQGLRLIYYSQIVNDFQKGDIAEGYSVSREKKESFPLTVTSAQKNPTAFYLCASSTRQSSGANVLTFGAGSRLTVL.

The chain uses TRBV1 and TRBJ1-2; the table's TRBD1 call for D was not verified on the DNA. TRBV1 is marked as a pseudogene. CDR3 length equals 15 residues. DNA for the CDR3: TGCACCAGCAGCCAACTCGAGACAGGGACCTATGGCTACACCTTC. This sequence encodes CTSSQLETGTYGYTF.

This CDR3 reads CASSQNPGLAHEQFF. The CDR3 DNA is TGCGCCAGCAGCCAAAATCCGGGACTAGCCCATGAGCAGTTCTTC. The chain links TRBV4-3 to TRBJ2-1; TRBD2 agrees at 9 bases. Germline V gene lookup returns CDR1 LGHNA and CDR2 YSLEER. The CDR3 runs 15 residues. J gave up 8 bases and V 2 bases, and 7 bases lay outside the gene matches.

The gene calls are TRBV6-6 and TRBJ1-1; tentative D call: TRBD1 (6 bases). Germline loops: CDR1 MNHNY, CDR2 SVGAGI (reference sequence). The CDR3 spans 13 residues. V lost 6 bases to trimming and J lost 4 bases, with 12 bases between them. CDR3 bases: TGTGCCAGCAGCCACCAACAGGGCACTGAAGCTTTCTTT. Translated, it gives CASSHQQGTEAFF.

The chain combines TRBV15 with TRBJ1-5; D remains unclear. V shed 3 bases and J shed 9 bases, with 18 bases lying between them. Germline V gives CDR1 LNHNV, CDR2 YYDKDF (reference sequence). The CDR3 covers 15 residues. CDR3 DNA sequence: TGTGCCACCAGCAGGGGAGGAATCCGAGGACTGCCCCAGCATTTT. Protein: CATSRGGIRGLPQHF. Together with reference TRBV15 and TRBJ1-5, the CDR3 gives the full variable domain: DAMVIQNPRYQVTQFGKPVTLSCSQTLNHNVMYWYQQKSSQAPKLLFHYYDKDFNNEADTPDNFQSRRPNTSFCFLDIRSPGLGDTAMYLCATSRGGIRGLPQHFGDGTRLSIL.

This sequence joins TRBV28 and TRBJ2-4; D is uncertain. Germline-derived CDR1 and CDR2 are MDHEN and SYDVKM. Trimming took off 1 base at V and 8 bases at J, with 15 bases between the two ends. CDR3 length: 15 residues. The CDR3 nucleotides are TGTGCCAGCAGTTTATCTTCGAGGCCCCGGGACATTCAGTACTTC. Protein product: CASSLSSRPRDIQYF.

In its sample, this clone was seen a few times. This chain uses TRBV18 with TRBJ2-2; 7 nucleotides match TRBD1. The germline V gene has CDR1 KGHSH and CDR2 LQKENI. The trim removed 2 bases at V and 2 bases at J, leaving 5 bases unmatched. The CDR3 sequence is 16 residues long. The CDR3 sequence is CASSPRQGSNTGELFF. The CDR3 DNA reads as TGTGCCAGCTCACCAAGACAGGGTTCCAACACCGGGGAGCTGTTTTTT.